This TCR beta chain was profiled in a study of blood T cell repertoires in COVID-19. At the level of the study: Samples taken during acute and convalescent COVID-19 were collected in the United States, Italy and Spain.

Clones were read by immunoSEQ multiplex PCR, and TCRdb kept only the in-frame ones, dropping some. The sample includes around 270,000 clones, around nine tenths of them seen just once. In germline, CDR1 is SGDLS, CDR2 YYNGEE. The CDR3 loop spans 15 amino acids. V dropped 3 bases and J dropped 10 bases, with 17 bases sitting between them. This clone was detected a few times. The TCR was taken from a man aged 40-49 years who had recovered from COVID-19. Sequencing was carried out using peripheral blood. The gene calls are TRBV9 and TRBJ1-6; weak D call: TRBD1 (6 bases). The CDR3, as DNA: TGTGCCAGCAGCGAAACCCCGGGGGGCAAATCACCCCTCCACTTT. Its protein product is CASSETPGGKSPLHF. Filled out from reference TRBV9 and TRBJ1-6, the complete variable domain reads DSGVTQTPKHLITATGQRVTLRCSPRSGDLSVYWYQQSLDQGLQFLIQYYNGEERAKGNILERFSAQQFPDLHSELNLSSLELGDSALYFCASSETPGGKSPLHFGNGTRLTVT.